These 26 T cell receptor beta chains came from one sample sequenced in a study of shared T cell receptors in the human thymus. Clones were sequenced by immunoSEQ multiplex PCR, and TCRdb holds only the in-frame ones, with some missing. Of fewer than 700,000 clones detected, over 75% appear once; the ten largest clones hold about 0.01%. In addition, the sample was reused for a study of human thymus T cells.

Sequencing was carried out using thymocytes. All receptors derive from a boy younger than two with a congenital heart defect.

The chain couples TRBV29-1 to TRBJ1-2; D is possibly TRBD1 (6 bases). V was pared by 7 bases and J by 8 bases, with 26 bases between. Germline CDR1 and CDR2: SQVTM and ANQGSEA. The CDR3 is 15 amino acids. Here the CDR3 DNA reads TGCAGCGCGAAAAAAAGCCAGGGGAGTCGTTCAGGCTACACCTTC. It codes for CSAKKSQGSRSGYTF. The complete variable domain, with remaining parts taken from reference TRBV29-1 and TRBJ1-2, reads SAVISQKPSRDICQRGTSLTIQCQVDSQVTMMFWYRQQPGQSLTLIATANQGSEATYESGFVIDKFPISRPNLTFSTLTVSNMSPEDSSIYLCSAKKSQGSRSGYTFGSGTRLTVV.

The chain has TRBV11-2 and TRBJ2-1; D ambiguous. The CDR3 is 15 residues long. Trimming cost V 5 bases and J 2 bases, with 13 bases left between them. Germline CDR1 reads SGHAT; CDR2 reads FQNNGV. DNA for the CDR3: TGTGCCAGCAGCCCTGAGAGGTTAGCCTACAATGAGCAGTTCTTC. Protein sequence: CASSPERLAYNEQFF.

The V call is TRBV27, the J call TRBJ2-1; 9 bases map to TRBD2. Germline assignment: CDR1 MNHEY and CDR2 SMNVEV (reference sequence). After removal of 4 bases from V and 7 bases from J, the junction contained 5 bases not matched to a gene. The CDR3 has 14 amino acids. CDR3 DNA: TGTGCCAGCAGTTGTAGCGGGAGTAGAAATGAGCAGTTCTTC. It yields the protein CASSCSGSRNEQFF.

The chain recombines TRBV5-6 with TRBJ2-1; 7 bases agree with TRBD2. Germline values: CDR1 SGHDT, CDR2 YYEEEE. The J segment lost 10 bases and the V segment lost 0 bases, leaving 10 bases of the junction unmatched. The CDR3 runs to 15 residues. CDR3 DNA: TGTGCCAGCAGCTTGGGACGGCAGAAGCGGGGCGAGCAGTTCTTC. It codes for CASSLGRQKRGEQFF. Using reference TRBV5-6 and TRBJ2-1 for the parts outside the CDR3, the full variable domain is DAGVTQSPTHLIKTRGQQVTLRCSPKSGHDTVSWYQQALGQGPQFIFQYYEEEERQRGNFPDRFSGHQFPNYSSELNVNALLLGDSALYLCASSLGRQKRGEQFFGPGTRLTVL.

The rearrangement uses TRBV10-3 and TRBJ1-2; D unclear. The CDR3 has 16 residues. Trimming took off 0 bases at V and 2 bases at J, with 13 bases between the two ends. The germline V gene has CDR1 ENHRY and CDR2 SYGVKD. The CDR3 nucleotides read TGTGCCATCAGTGAGTCGATTGTGGCCGGGAACTATGGCTACACCTTC. This encodes CAISESIVAGNYGYTF.

This rearrangement joins TRBV7-9 to TRBJ1-6; TRBD1 aligns across 7 bases. The germline V gene encodes CDR1 SEHNR and CDR2 FQNEAQ (reference sequence). V lost 4 bases and J lost 4; bases outside the gene matches: 4. The CDR3 is 15 residues long. The CDR3 region has the DNA TGTGCCAGCAGCTCAGGACAGGTTTATAATTCACCCCTCCACTTT. Translation gives CASSSGQVYNSPLHF.

The chain joins TRBV5-6 to TRBJ2-5; D not certain. Germline V gene data show CDR1 as SGHDT and CDR2 as YYEEEE. The CDR3 consists of 17 residues. Deletions cut 0 bases from V and 2 bases from J, with 17 bases between. CDR3 DNA: TGTGCCAGCAGCTTGGGGCCTGGAGAAGTATTTCAAGAGACCCAGTACTTC. It specifies CASSLGPGEVFQETQYF. The full variable domain, its missing parts supplied by reference TRBV5-6 and TRBJ2-5, is DAGVTQSPTHLIKTRGQQVTLRCSPKSGHDTVSWYQQALGQGPQFIFQYYEEEERQRGNFPDRFSGHQFPNYSSELNVNALLLGDSALYLCASSLGPGEVFQETQYFGPGTRLLVL.

This sequence joins TRBV27 and TRBJ1-5; TRBD1 matches at 8 bases. CDR1 and CDR2 (germline): MNHEY, SMNVEV (reference sequence). The CDR3 totals 16 residues. The V and J ends lost 0 bases and 3 bases, in that order; junction bases with no gene match: 4. For the CDR3, the DNA is TGTGCCAGCAGTTTATCGGGACAGGCTCCCAATCAGCCCCAGCATTTT. The encoded protein is CASSLSGQAPNQPQHF.

This chain uses TRBV4-2 with TRBJ2-7; a weak D match, TRBD1 (5 bases). This CDR3 has 19 amino acids. Trimming removed 3 bases from V and 2 bases from J, with 26 bases in between. CDR1 is LGHNA and CDR2 is YNFKEQ in the germline V gene. The CDR3 loop is CASSHPSAGNPSFAYEQYF. The CDR3 nucleotides are TGTGCCAGCAGCCACCCTTCGGCAGGGAACCCTTCCTTCGCCTACGAGCAGTACTTC.

The chain links TRBV5-6 to TRBJ2-3; D is unclear. Germline-derived CDR1 and CDR2 are SGHDT and YYEEEE. V lost 2 bases to trimming and J lost 4 bases, with 14 bases between them. The length of the CDR3 is 15 residues. CDR3 amino acids: CASSFGSQRSDTQYF. The CDR3, as DNA: TGTGCCAGCAGCTTTGGTAGTCAGCGATCAGATACGCAGTATTTT.

This chain uses TRBV27 with TRBJ1-2, with TRBD1 matching over 10 bases. The V segment lost 6 bases and the J segment 7 bases; nucleotides outside the gene matches: 14. CDR3 size: 16 residues. The V gene's germline CDR1 is MNHEY and CDR2 SMNVEV (reference sequence). CDR3 residues: CASSSIPGQGNGGYTF. Written as DNA, the CDR3 is TGTGCCAGCAGCTCGATCCCGGGACAGGGGAATGGTGGCTACACCTTC.

The V gene is TRBV6-5, the J gene TRBJ1-2; 8 nucleotides line up with TRBD1. Germline V lookup: CDR1 MNHEY, CDR2 SVGAGI. With 2 bases clipped from V and 8 bases from J, the junction kept 4 bases outside the gene matches. The CDR3 has 13 residues. The CDR3 region is CASSYRTGKGYTF. The CDR3, as DNA: TGTGCCAGCAGTTACCGGACAGGGAAGGGCTACACCTTC.

The chain has TRBV23-1 and TRBJ2-3; 8 nucleotides line up with TRBD2. TRBV23-1 is identified as an open reading frame with a role that is uncertain. CDR3 length: 18 amino acids. Germline trimming cut 4 bases from V and 4 bases from J; bases unmatched to any gene: 16. The CDR3 here is CASSRLREREGRADTQYF. The CDR3 nucleotides are TGCGCCAGCAGTCGCCTTCGGGAACGGGAGGGCCGCGCAGATACGCAGTATTTT.

The chain is built from TRBV12-5 and TRBJ2-7; possible D gene TRBD2, 6 bases. Trimming removed 0 bases at V and 0 bases at J, with 21 bases between. Germline CDR1 and CDR2: LGHNT and FRNRAP. The CDR3 has 19 residues. The CDR3 DNA reads TGTGCTAGTGGTTTGGTACCCCGGGGGATCAGCCCGAGCTCCTACGAGCAGTACTTC. The encoded protein is CASGLVPRGISPSSYEQYF.

V and J are TRBV7-2 and TRBJ1-2, with a weak D call TRBD1 (6 bases). Trimming took off 0 bases at V and 8 bases at J, with 10 bases between the two ends. The CDR3 has 13 amino acids. Germline V CDR1 and CDR2: SGHTA, FQGNSA. CDR3 nucleotide sequence: TGTGCCAGCAGCTTAGCAGGGGGGGACGGCTACACCTTC. Its translation is CASSLAGGDGYTF.

Concerning this clone: The sample holds other DNA sequences that translate to the same CDR3. V usage is TRBV4-3 and J usage is TRBJ2-7, with D perhaps matching TRBD1 (5 bases). The CDR3 sequence is 14 residues long. Germline loops: CDR1 LGHNA, CDR2 YSLEER. Trimming pared 0 bases from V and 4 bases from J, leaving 10 bases between. The CDR3 region is CASSQDRGPYEQYF. CDR3 nucleotides: TGCGCCAGCAGCCAAGATAGGGGCCCTTACGAGCAGTACTTC.

The V call is TRBV19, the J call TRBJ2-3; the D is unclear. Trimming left V 6 bases short and J 1 base short, with 14 bases between. Germline CDR1 LNHDA, CDR2 SQIVND (reference sequence). CDR3 length equals 15 residues. The CDR3 spells CASRAFSDGTDTQYF. The CDR3 nucleotides read TGTGCCAGTAGGGCCTTTTCCGATGGCACAGATACGCAGTATTTT.

In DNA, the CDR3 is TGTGCCACCAGCAGAGCTGAGTTTAGCAATCAGCCCCAGCATTTT. It encodes CATSRAEFSNQPQHF. The chain recombines TRBV15 with TRBJ1-5; no firm D call. Germline CDR1 reads LNHNV; CDR2 reads YYDKDF (reference sequence). V was clipped by 1 base and J by 0 bases, with 7 bases between them. This CDR3 is built from 15 residues.

This clone was counted once. The rearrangement links TRBV19 to TRBJ2-5; TRBD2 might be the D (6 bases). Germline values: CDR1 LNHDA, CDR2 SQIVND (reference sequence). This CDR3 contains 16 residues. Between the trimmed V and J ends, which lost 3 bases and 5 bases, there was a span of 19 bases. As DNA, the CDR3 is TGTGCCAGTAGTATCTCGCGGGAACCCCCCCGGGAGACCCAGTACTTC. Translating gives CASSISREPPRETQYF.

The J gene is TRBJ2-1, the V gene TRBV9, with D perhaps TRBD2 (7 bases). This CDR3 spans 16 amino acids. The V gene's germline CDR1 is SGDLS and CDR2 YYNGEE. Trimming left V 4 bases short and J 6 bases short, with 20 bases between. DNA for the CDR3: TGTGCCAGCAGCACACCCCCAAGGGGGGGAAGCAATGAGCAGTTCTTC. Protein sequence: CASSTPPRGGSNEQFF.

The rearrangement joins TRBV2 to TRBJ2-3, with TRBD2 matching 9 bases. The ends lost 2 bases at V and 0 bases at J; junction bases unmatched: 3. The germline CDR1 and CDR2 sequences are SNHLY and FYNNEI. This CDR3 is built from 16 residues. The CDR3 DNA is TGTGCCAGCAGTGAAAAGCGGGAGGCTAGCACAGATACGCAGTATTTT. Residues: CASSEKREASTDTQYF.

The chain links TRBV7-6 to TRBJ2-1; possible D gene TRBD2, 6 bases. Germline CDR1 SGHVS, CDR2 FNYEAQ. Trimming removed 6 bases at V and 3 bases at J, with 18 bases between. The CDR3 covers 16 residues. CDR3 bases: TGTGCCAGCAGTCGATTGGGTGCGGGATACTACAATGAGCAGTTCTTC. As protein: CASSRLGAGYYNEQFF.

This clone has just a few counts. Written as DNA, the CDR3 is TGTGCCAGCAATCCACAGCGCAATCAGCCCCAGCATTTT. Translation gives CASNPQRNQPQHF. The rearrangement joins TRBV28 to TRBJ1-5, with D uncertain. This CDR3 spans 13 amino acids. V lost 7 bases to trimming and J lost 2 bases, with 9 bases between them. The germline V gene has CDR1 MDHEN and CDR2 SYDVKM.

V is TRBV29-1 and J is TRBJ2-5; 7 bases are shared with TRBD1. Germline assignment: CDR1 SQVTM and CDR2 ANQGSEA. V lost 6 bases, J lost 5 bases, and 15 bases stayed unmatched. The CDR3 runs to 15 residues. The CDR3 loop reads CSVDTSQGIRETQYF. CDR3 in DNA: TGCAGCGTCGATACTTCACAGGGGATAAGGGAGACCCAGTACTTC. Based on the CDR3 plus reference TRBV29-1 and TRBJ2-5, the full variable domain is SAVISQKPSRDICQRGTSLTIQCQVDSQVTMMFWYRQQPGQSLTLIATANQGSEATYESGFVIDKFPISRPNLTFSTLTVSNMSPEDSSIYLCSVDTSQGIRETQYFGPGTRLLVL.

The chain carries TRBV5-4 and TRBJ2-7, with D tentatively TRBD2 (6 bases). The germline V and J ends were trimmed by 2 bases and 2 bases, with 11 bases remaining between them. From germline, CDR1 is SGHNT and CDR2 YYREEE (reference sequence). The CDR3 totals 14 residues. The CDR3 here is CASSFRDSTYEQYF. The CDR3 nucleotides are TGTGCCAGCAGCTTCCGGGACTCGACCTACGAGCAGTACTTC.

This clone was counted a single time. The chain has TRBV9 and TRBJ2-1; D remains ambiguous. V was trimmed by 0 bases and J by 9 bases, leaving 10 bases between them. This CDR3 has 13 residues. In germline, CDR1 is SGDLS, CDR2 YYNGEE. The CDR3 DNA sequence: TGTGCCAGCAGCGTAGCAGGTGGGTTTGAGCAGTTCTTC. It is translated as CASSVAGGFEQFF.